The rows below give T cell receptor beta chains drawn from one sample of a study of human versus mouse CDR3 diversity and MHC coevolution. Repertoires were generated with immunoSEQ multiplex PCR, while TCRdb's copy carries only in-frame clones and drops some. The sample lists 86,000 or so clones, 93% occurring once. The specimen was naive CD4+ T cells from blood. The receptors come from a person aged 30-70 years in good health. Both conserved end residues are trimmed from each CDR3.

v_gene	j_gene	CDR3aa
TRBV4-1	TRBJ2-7	ASSLRTSGRAFYEQY
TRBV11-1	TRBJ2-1	ASNLQARLDNKYNEQF
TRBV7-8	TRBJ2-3	ASGAGGTTDTQY
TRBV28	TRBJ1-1	ASSLGGEKAF
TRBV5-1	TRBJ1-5	ASSLDGGNQPQH
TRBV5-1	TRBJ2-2	ASRRTGGRTNTGELF
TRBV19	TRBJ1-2	ASINTGESYGYT
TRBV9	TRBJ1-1	ASSVEPGGSEAF
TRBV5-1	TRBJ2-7	ASSLAGTTGNEQY
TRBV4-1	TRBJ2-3	ASSQEGLAGVRGTDTQY
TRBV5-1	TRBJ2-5	ASSLIGQGTQETQY
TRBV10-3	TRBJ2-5	ATTGQGEETQY
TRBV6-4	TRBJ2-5	ASSRDRAAGETQY
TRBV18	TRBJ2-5	ASSPVALQGQETQY
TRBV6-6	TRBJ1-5	ASSSGTGNQPQH
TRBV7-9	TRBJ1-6	ASSLGGSYNSPLH
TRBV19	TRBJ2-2	ASIQGGQLNTGELF
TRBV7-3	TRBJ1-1	ASSLTPGRNTEAF
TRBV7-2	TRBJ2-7	ASSPSGGSYYEQY
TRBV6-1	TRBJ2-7	ASLRDNYEQY
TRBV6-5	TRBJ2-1	ASSNSGGGYNEQF
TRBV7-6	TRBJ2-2	ASGQGILNTGELF
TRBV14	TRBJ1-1	ASSQQTGGNTEAF
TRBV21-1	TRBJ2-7	ASSKVEAKEGDEQY
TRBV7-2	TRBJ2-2	ASSFRSVTGELF
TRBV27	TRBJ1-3	ASSSGNGNTIY
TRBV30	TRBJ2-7	AWSPSNRGPNEQY
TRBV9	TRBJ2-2	ASSPRGAGGLTGELF